Below are 24 T cell receptor beta chains sequenced from a single sample in a study of cytotoxic CD8 clonotypes in ibrutinib-treated CLL. Clones were sequenced by immunoSEQ multiplex PCR, and TCRdb holds only the in-frame ones, with some missing. The sample has about 180,000 clones; under 90% are singletons. Sequencing used PBMCs, obtained after 24 months of ibrutinib treatment. The receptors stem from a human donor with chronic lymphocytic leukemia.

This chain uses TRBV6-5 with TRBJ2-7, with D possibly called TRBD1 or TRBD2 (5 bases each). The CDR3 extends over 14 amino acids. Trimming pared 2 bases from V and 0 bases from J, leaving 8 bases between. Per the germline V gene, CDR1 is MNHEY and CDR2 is SVGAGI. The CDR3 reads CASSYGTDSYEQYF. DNA for the CDR3: TGTGCCAGCAGTTACGGGACGGACTCCTACGAGCAGTACTTC.

This chain joins TRBV7-8 and TRBJ1-4, with a tentative D call TRBD1 (6 bases). Germline V gene data show CDR1 as SGHVS and CDR2 as FQNEAQ. The ends were cut back, 5 bases at V and 8 bases at J, with 15 bases in the middle. The CDR3 contains 14 residues. The CDR3 here is CASSPDRHGEKLFF. The CDR3 DNA follows: TGTGCCAGCAGCCCGGACAGACATGGGGAAAAACTGTTTTTT.

The J gene is TRBJ2-6, the V gene TRBV19; D perhaps matches TRBD1 (6 bases). V shed 3 bases and J shed 0 bases, with 9 bases lying between them. CDR1 is LNHDA and CDR2 is SQIVND in the germline V gene (reference sequence). This CDR3 region has 16 residues. The CDR3 DNA reads as TGTGCCAGTAGTATGAGGGGGAACTCTGGGGCCAACGTCCTGACTTTC. Protein: CASSMRGNSGANVLTF.

The V gene is TRBV19, the J gene TRBJ1-6, with 7 bases lining up with TRBD1. V lost 7 bases, J lost 7 bases, and 10 bases stayed unmatched. This CDR3 is 15 amino acids long. Germline loops: CDR1 LNHDA, CDR2 SQIVND (reference sequence). The CDR3 bases are TGTGCCAGTACCGTGGGGGACAGCGGCAATTCACCCCTCCACTTT. This gives the protein CASTVGDSGNSPLHF.

The genes are TRBV29-1 and TRBJ2-1; the D gene is possibly TRBD1 (5 bases). Trimming left V 3 bases short and J 5 bases short, with 14 bases between. Germline CDR1 and CDR2: SQVTM and ANQGSEA. CDR3 length equals 14 residues. The CDR3 region is CSVDGQGIDNEQFF. The CDR3 DNA is TGCAGCGTTGATGGGCAGGGCATCGACAATGAGCAGTTCTTC.

V is TRBV27 and J is TRBJ1-2, with unresolved D. CDR1 and CDR2 from the germline V gene are MNHEY and SMNVEV (reference sequence). The V gene lost 3 bases and the J gene lost 4 bases, with 24 bases spanning the gap. The CDR3 is made up of 18 amino acids. CDR3 in amino acids: CASSLLSRNSMVLYGYTF. Here the CDR3 DNA reads TGTGCCAGCAGTTTGCTTTCTAGAAACTCGATGGTTCTCTATGGCTACACCTTC.

The chain is built from TRBV7-2 and TRBJ2-7; D possibly corresponds to TRBD1 (6 bases). The V gene lost 5 bases and the J gene lost 5 bases, with 13 bases spanning the gap. The CDR3 covers 13 residues. The germline V gene has CDR1 SGHTA and CDR2 FQGNSA. In DNA, the CDR3 is TGTGCCAGCAGCACGAGCAGGGGCGACGAGCAGTACTTC. Translated, it gives CASSTSRGDEQYF. The full variable domain, with the rest looked up from reference TRBV7-2 and TRBJ2-7, is GAGVSQSPSNKVTEKGKDVELRCDPISGHTALYWYRQSLGQGLEFLIYFQGNSAPDKSGLPSDRFSAERTGGSVSTLTIQRTQQEDSAVYLCASSTSRGDEQYFGPGTRLTVT.

This sequence joins TRBV5-1 and TRBJ2-6; D is perhaps TRBD1 (6 bases). Per germline, CDR1 SGHRS and CDR2 YFSETQ. The CDR3 has 15 amino acids. V was pared by 1 base and J by 3 bases, with 8 bases between. The CDR3 spells CASSLTGYGANVLTF. The CDR3, as DNA: TGCGCCAGCAGCTTGACAGGGTATGGGGCCAACGTCCTGACTTTC.

The chain carries TRBV27 and TRBJ1-2, with D possibly matching TRBD1 (6 bases). The CDR3 extends over 15 amino acids. Germline V gene data show CDR1 as MNHEY and CDR2 as SMNVEV (reference sequence). The V end lost 6 bases, the J end lost 4 bases, and 18 bases lay between the germline ends. The CDR3 bases are TGTGCCAGCAGCCCCAGGGGTGGGCCAGGCTATGGCTACACCTTC. Translation: CASSPRGGPGYGYTF.

This clone has just one count. CDR3 protein: CASSDRTVGGAFF. The DNA for the CDR3 is TGTGCCAGCAGTGACCGGACAGTAGGAGGGGCTTTCTTT. The V and J genes are TRBV6-1 and TRBJ1-1, with a tentative D call TRBD1 (6 bases). V gave up 3 bases and J gave up 11 bases, with 16 bases separating them. CDR1 and CDR2 (germline): MNHNS, SASEGT. This CDR3 contains 13 residues.

V usage is TRBV6-5 and J usage is TRBJ2-5; tentatively, D is TRBD2 (5 bases). The length of the CDR3 is 15 residues. Between the trimmed V and J ends, which lost 5 bases and 5 bases, there was a span of 18 bases. Germline CDR1 MNHEY, CDR2 SVGAGI. The CDR3 sequence is CASSPRGRLGETQYF. Written as DNA, the CDR3 is TGTGCCAGCAGTCCCCGGGGAAGGTTGGGCGAGACCCAGTACTTC.

The chain combines TRBV7-3 with TRBJ2-6; D is unclear. Trimming took 4 bases from V and 2 from J, leaving 9 bases between them. Germline V lookup: CDR1 SGHTA, CDR2 FQGTGA. The CDR3 is 15 amino acids. The CDR3 sequence: CASSSGQAGANVLTF. CDR3 DNA: TGTGCCAGCAGCTCCGGTCAGGCTGGGGCCAACGTCCTGACTTTC.

V and J are TRBV6-5 and TRBJ2-1; 12 bases agree with TRBD2. The CDR3 is made up of 15 amino acids. Germline V gene data show CDR1 as MNHEY and CDR2 as SVGAGI. J was trimmed by 6 bases and V by 5 bases; bases with no gene match: 5. CDR3 nucleotide sequence: TGTGCCAGCAGTGTTACTAGCGGGGGGATCAATGAGCAGTTCTTC. This codes for CASSVTSGGINEQFF.

This clone appeared a few times. The chain uses TRBV7-2 and TRBJ2-1, with D uncertain. Germline CDR1 is SGHTA and CDR2 is FQGNSA. Trimming removed 1 base at V and 5 bases at J, with 9 bases between. The CDR3 is 14 residues long. DNA for the CDR3: TGTGCCAGCAGCTTAGTATTCGTTAACAATGAGCAGTTCTTC. It translates to CASSLVFVNNEQFF.

The CDR3 nucleotides are TGTGCCAGCAGTGTTCAACAGGGCGGTGGAAACACCATATATTTT. Protein product: CASSVQQGGGNTIYF. The chain carries TRBV2 and TRBJ1-3; TRBD1 is a possible D gene (6 bases). V was clipped by 4 bases and J by 3 bases, with 13 bases between them. The germline V gene encodes CDR1 SNHLY and CDR2 FYNNEI. The length of the CDR3 is 15 residues.

CDR3 coding DNA: TGTGCCAGCTCAAAAGGACGGAACACCGGGGAGCTGTTTTTT. The encoded protein is CASSKGRNTGELFF. V is TRBV18 and J is TRBJ2-2, with D hard to call. The germline V gene has CDR1 KGHSH and CDR2 LQKENI. V was shortened by 5 bases and J by 1 base, with 8 bases between the two germline ends. The CDR3 has 14 residues.

The gene calls are TRBV29-1 and TRBJ1-2, with a weak D call TRBD1 (6 bases). With 2 bases removed from V and 4 bases from J, the gap between germline ends came to 11 bases. This CDR3 is built from 13 residues. The germline gives CDR1 SQVTM, CDR2 ANQGSEA. The CDR3 is CSVENRVFYGYTF. CDR3 bases: TGCAGCGTTGAAAACAGGGTGTTCTATGGCTACACCTTC.

This rearrangement joins TRBV7-8 to TRBJ2-3, with 10 bases lining up with TRBD2. Germline values: CDR1 SGHVS, CDR2 FQNEAQ. The V gene end was trimmed by 2 bases and the J gene end by 4 bases; junction bases not matched to a gene: 3. The CDR3 length is 15 residues. CDR3 DNA: TGTGCCAGCAGCTTAAGGACTAGCGGCGCAGATACGCAGTATTTT. Amino acids: CASSLRTSGADTQYF.

V usage is TRBV30 and J usage is TRBJ2-1; D perhaps matches TRBD2 (7 bases). Trimming shortened V by 0 bases and J by 7 bases, and 16 bases separated the two germline ends. CDR3 size: 15 residues. CDR1 is GTSNPN, CDR2 SVGIG, per germline (reference sequence). The DNA for the CDR3 is TGTGCCTGGAGTGTATCCCGGGGGGCGGCTAATGAGCAGTTCTTC. Protein sequence: CAWSVSRGAANEQFF.

This clone was detected only once. The chain has TRBV5-1 and TRBJ2-7, with 8 bases lining up with TRBD2. Per germline, CDR1 SGHRS and CDR2 YFSETQ. The CDR3 has 17 amino acids. J gave up 0 bases and V 0 bases, and 8 bases lay outside the gene matches. Here the CDR3 DNA reads TGCGCCAGCAGCTTGGAGGCTAGCGGGCATGTCTCCTACGAGCAGTACTTC. This translates into CASSLEASGHVSYEQYF.

This chain connects TRBV7-2 to TRBJ1-2; D remains unclear. Trimming removed 5 bases from V and 4 bases from J, with 11 bases in between. The germline gives CDR1 SGHTA, CDR2 FQGNSA. The CDR3 is 13 residues long. CDR3 DNA: TGTGCCAGCAGCCCGGACGGGATCTATGGCTACACCTTC. This encodes CASSPDGIYGYTF.

V is TRBV2 and J is TRBJ2-4, with 11 bases identical to TRBD1. This CDR3 has 15 amino acids. Trimming at V came to 9 bases and at J to 7 bases, leaving 11 bases not matched to a gene. CDR1 and CDR2 from the germline V gene are SNHLY and FYNNEI. The CDR3 sequence is CASSRDRGSWNIQYF. For the CDR3, the DNA is TGTGCCAGTAGCCGGGACAGGGGGAGTTGGAACATTCAGTACTTC.

This sequence joins TRBV4-1 and TRBJ2-3; tentative D call: TRBD2 (5 bases). The ends were cut back, 1 base at V and 0 bases at J, with 5 bases in the middle. Germline CDR1 and CDR2: MGHRA and YSYEKL. CDR3 length: 14 residues. The DNA of the CDR3 is TGCGCCAGCAGCCAAGCGGGGAGCACAGATACGCAGTATTTT. Its translation is CASSQAGSTDTQYF.

Many counts were recorded for this clone. The chain carries TRBV11-2 and TRBJ2-1; a weak D match, TRBD2 (6 bases). Trimming pared 4 bases from V and 8 bases from J, leaving 15 bases between. The length of the CDR3 is 14 residues. Germline V gives CDR1 SGHAT, CDR2 FQNNGV. The CDR3 protein is CASSSLLERDEQFF. In DNA form, the CDR3 reads TGTGCCAGCAGCTCCTTACTAGAGCGGGATGAGCAGTTCTTC.